This T cell receptor beta chain was obtained from a study of blood T cells in healthy people across ages. The CDR3 has 17 residues. Germline V lookup: CDR1 LGHNA, CDR2 YSLEER. Trimming cost V 4 bases and J 4 bases; bases outside gene matches: 12. This clonotype was picked up a small number of times. Combining a sample-barcoded 5' primer with a J-beta primer mix, a second PCR ran for 7 to 11 cycles. TCRdb called the 5' RACE reads again in MiXCR, with one record for every CDR3 protein. The data hold 450,000 to 650,000 distinct CDR3 sequences, with 20% to 30% observed a single time. The same data also went into a second study, on T cells of mothers and their children.

The source is a boy younger than 18 in good health. The sample taken for sequencing was blood. V usage is TRBV4-3 and J usage is TRBJ2-5; 10 bases line up with TRBD1. CDR3 amino acids: CASSRWAGQGLRETQYF. CDR3 sequence (DNA): TGCGCCAGCAGCCGATGGGCGGGACAGGGGTTGAGAGAGACCCAGTACTTC.